This T cell receptor beta chain was obtained from a study of T cell repertoires in cytomegalovirus infection. Turning to the study itself: As its CMV epitopes, the study selected recently identified HLA-C-restricted and well-studied HLA-B-restricted targets. Shared public TCR beta signatures pointed to both CMV infection and a matching HLA type.

MiXCR was run by TCRdb on the reads, yielding one entry per CDR3 protein. The sample gives some 920,000 distinct CDR3 sequences, approximately 32% of which show up once; under 15% is in the top ten. This clonotype was seen repeatedly, ten times or more. Its target is unknown. Sequences were derived from cultured CD8+ T cells from PBMCs, sampled from culture after CMV antigen stimulation. The receptor was isolated from a human donor in good health (CMV status not recorded). Some clones in this sample may be carry-over from other donors' samples.

For the CDR3, the DNA is TGTGCCAGCAGCCGGACAGCGGCCGAGCAGTACTTC. This translates into CASSRTAAEQYF. The genes are TRBV7-6 and TRBJ2-7; tentative D call: TRBD1 (6 bases). CDR3 length equals 12 residues. Trimming left V 5 bases short and J 6 bases short, with 11 bases between. Per the germline V gene, CDR1 is SGHVS and CDR2 is FNYEAQ.